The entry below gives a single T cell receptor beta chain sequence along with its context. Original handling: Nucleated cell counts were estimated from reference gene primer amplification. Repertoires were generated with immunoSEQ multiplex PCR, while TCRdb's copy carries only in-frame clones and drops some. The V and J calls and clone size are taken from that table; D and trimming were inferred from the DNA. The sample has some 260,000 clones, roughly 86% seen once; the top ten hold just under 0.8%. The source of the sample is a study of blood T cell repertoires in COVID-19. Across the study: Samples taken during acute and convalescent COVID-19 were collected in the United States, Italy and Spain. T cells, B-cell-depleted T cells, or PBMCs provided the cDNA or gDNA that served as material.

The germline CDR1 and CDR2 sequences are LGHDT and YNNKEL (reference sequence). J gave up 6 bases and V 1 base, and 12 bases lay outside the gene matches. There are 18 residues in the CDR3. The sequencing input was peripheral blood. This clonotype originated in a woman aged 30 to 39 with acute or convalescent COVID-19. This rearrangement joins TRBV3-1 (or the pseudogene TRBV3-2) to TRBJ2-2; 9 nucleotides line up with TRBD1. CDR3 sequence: CASSQGSGTGFRAGELFF. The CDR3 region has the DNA TGTGCCAGCAGCCAAGGATCCGGGACAGGGTTTCGTGCCGGGGAGCTGTTTTTT.